These 16 T cell receptor beta chains were sequenced from one sample in a study of T cell responses to AZD1222 COVID-19 vaccine. Profiling relied on immunoSEQ multiplex PCR, and the TCRdb table lists in-frame clones only, not all of them. In the table there are around 180,000 clones, roughly 88% of which are singletons. The sequences come from peripheral blood, collected on day 0 of AZD1222 vaccination. The receptor set was obtained from an adult in good health.

V is TRBV30 and J is TRBJ1-1, with D uncertain. From germline, CDR1 is GTSNPN and CDR2 SVGIG (reference sequence). Trimming took off 0 bases at V and 4 bases at J, with 21 bases between the two ends. The CDR3 loop spans 17 amino acids. CDR3 protein: CAWSVRLGGVGRTEAFF. The CDR3 DNA reads as TGTGCCTGGAGTGTAAGGTTGGGCGGGGTCGGGCGCACTGAAGCTTTCTTT.

The gene calls are TRBV7-2 and TRBJ2-1; TRBD1 aligns across 9 bases. The CDR3 has 14 amino acids. CDR1 SGHTA and CDR2 FQGNSA come from the germline V gene. The V segment lost 5 bases and the J segment 13 bases; nucleotides outside the gene matches: 12. CDR3 residues: CASSPDRGGFFQFF. The CDR3 bases are TGTGCCAGCAGCCCGGACAGGGGAGGGTTTTTTCAGTTCTTC.

The rearrangement links TRBV18 to TRBJ2-5; perhaps TRBD1 as D (7 bases). Trimming took 5 bases from V and 5 from J, leaving 12 bases between them. In germline, CDR1 is KGHSH, CDR2 LQKENI. CDR3 size: 13 residues. The DNA for the CDR3 is TGTGCCAGCTCATCACAGGGGAGGGAGACCCAGTACTTC. Amino acid sequence: CASSSQGRETQYF.

The chain employs TRBV6-5 and TRBJ1-4, with D hard to call. Trimming removed 6 bases at V and 0 bases at J, with 8 bases between. This CDR3 contains 14 residues. In germline, CDR1 is MNHEY, CDR2 SVGAGI. The CDR3 is CASRTAATNEKLFF. As DNA, the CDR3 is TGTGCCAGCAGAACTGCTGCAACTAATGAAAAACTGTTTTTT.

To note about this clone: In the same sample, other DNA sequences code for this CDR3. The chain carries TRBV4-3 and TRBJ2-2, with a possible D match to TRBD2 (6 bases). The germline V gene encodes CDR1 LGHNA and CDR2 YSLEER. This CDR3 has 16 amino acids. The ends were cut back, 1 base at V and 0 bases at J, with 9 bases in the middle. The chain's CDR3 is CASSQGRLANTGELFF. The DNA for the CDR3 is TGCGCCAGCAGCCAAGGCCGACTAGCGAACACCGGGGAGCTGTTTTTT.

This clone is a singleton in its sample. The chain couples TRBV7-9 to TRBJ2-3; maybe TRBD2 (6 bases). The V gene lost 5 bases and the J gene lost 5 bases, with 11 bases spanning the gap. The germline gives CDR1 SEHNR, CDR2 FQNEAQ (reference sequence). This CDR3 is built from 13 residues. The CDR3 spells CASSPRGLDTQYF. Written as DNA, the CDR3 is TGTGCCAGCAGCCCCCGGGGACTAGATACGCAGTATTTT.

This clone was seen a few times. This rearrangement joins TRBV5-8 to TRBJ1-5; 11 positions match TRBD1. The CDR3 is 15 amino acids. V shed 1 base and J 5 bases; nucleotides not matched to a gene: 2. Germline-derived CDR1 and CDR2 are SGHTS and YDEGEE. The CDR3 protein is CASSLPGQGDQPQHF. The CDR3, as DNA: TGTGCCAGCAGCTTGCCGGGACAGGGGGATCAGCCCCAGCATTTT.

V and J are TRBV27 and TRBJ2-3; 10 nucleotides line up with TRBD2. The CDR3 totals 18 residues. V lost 4 bases, J lost 0 bases, and 10 bases stayed unmatched. CDR1 and CDR2 (germline): MNHEY, SMNVEV (reference sequence). As DNA, the CDR3 is TGTGCCAGCAGTTACGGACTAGCGGCCGGATTAAGCACAGATACGCAGTATTTT. Its translation is CASSYGLAAGLSTDTQYF.

The chain couples TRBV19 to TRBJ1-2; 8 bases are shared with TRBD1. The CDR3 runs 14 residues. The V and J ends lost 7 bases and 4 bases, in that order; junction bases with no gene match: 8. From germline, CDR1 is LNHDA and CDR2 SQIVND (reference sequence). The CDR3 loop is CASTLGQGLYGYTF. The CDR3 DNA is TGTGCCAGTACCTTAGGACAGGGCCTCTATGGCTACACCTTC.

This sequence joins TRBV6-5 and TRBJ1-4, with D perhaps TRBD1 (6 bases). V was clipped by 6 bases and J by 8 bases, with 16 bases between them. This CDR3 spans 14 amino acids. Per the germline V gene, CDR1 is MNHEY and CDR2 is SVGAGI. This CDR3 reads CASRTTTGGEKLFF. The CDR3 DNA reads as TGTGCCAGCAGAACGACGACAGGAGGGGAAAAACTGTTTTTT.

The chain links TRBV5-1 to TRBJ2-5; TRBD1 matches at 8 bases. CDR3 size: 15 residues. The germline CDR1 and CDR2 sequences are SGHRS and YFSETQ. Losses at the gene ends were 3 bases for V and 5 bases for J; bases not matched to a gene: 9. The CDR3 loop is CASSWGTGMGETQYF. The CDR3 DNA follows: TGCGCCAGCAGCTGGGGGACAGGTATGGGGGAGACCCAGTACTTC.

This chain links TRBV7-3 with TRBJ1-1; D remains ambiguous. This CDR3 comprises 13 residues. Between the trimmed V and J ends, which lost 0 bases and 5 bases, there was a span of 7 bases. CDR1 SGHTA and CDR2 FQGTGA come from the germline V gene. CDR3 DNA sequence: TGTGCCAGCAGCTTAACAAGTGATACTGAAGCTTTCTTT. Protein sequence: CASSLTSDTEAFF.

V gene TRBV19 combines with J gene TRBJ2-7; 9 bases map to TRBD1. The V gene's germline CDR1 is LNHDA and CDR2 SQIVND (reference sequence). The CDR3 is made up of 14 amino acids. V was clipped by 5 bases and J by 6 bases; unmatched bases: 8. CDR3 DNA sequence: TGTGCCAGTAGTGCTGGGACAGGGACCGCCGAGCAGTACTTC. Encoded protein: CASSAGTGTAEQYF.

V is TRBV7-2 and J is TRBJ1-2; TRBD1 is a possible D gene (5 bases). The CDR3 extends over 14 amino acids. V lost 1 base to trimming and J lost 2 bases, with 8 bases between them. CDR1 SGHTA and CDR2 FQGNSA come from the germline V gene. The CDR3 region has the DNA TGTGCCAGCAGCTTAGGGACATCCAACTATGGCTACACCTTC. Its protein is CASSLGTSNYGYTF.

V gene TRBV24-1 combines with J gene TRBJ2-1, with D perhaps matching TRBD1 (6 bases). CDR1 KGHDR and CDR2 SFDVKD come from the germline V gene. The CDR3 extends over 12 amino acids. V dropped 7 bases and J dropped 6 bases, with 9 bases sitting between them. The CDR3 protein is CATRDRTNEQFF. The CDR3 nucleotides are TGTGCCACCAGAGACAGGACCAATGAGCAGTTCTTC.

J is TRBJ1-1 and V is TRBV9, with a tentative D call TRBD1 (5 bases). The CDR3 is made up of 13 amino acids. The germline V and J ends were trimmed by 2 bases and 8 bases, with 13 bases remaining between them. Germline loops: CDR1 SGDLS, CDR2 YYNGEE. For the CDR3, the DNA is TGTGCCAGCAGCGTCTCATGGACAACCGAAGCTTTCTTT. Amino acid sequence: CASSVSWTTEAFF.